This T cell receptor beta chain originates from a study of blood T cells in healthy people across ages. Study-wide results and limits: Possibly, changes in expanded clonotypes were confounded because donor CMV status was unknown.

Combining a sample-barcoded 5' primer with a J-beta primer mix, a second PCR ran for 7 to 11 cycles. One entry per CDR3 protein, called by TCRdb with MiXCR from the 5' RACE reads. The top ten clones hold 4% of a sample with about 1.5 million distinct CDR3 sequences, roughly 43% of them seen once. This CDR3 comprises 13 residues. The ends lost 2 bases at V and 10 bases at J; junction bases unmatched: 11. CDR1 is DFQATT and CDR2 is SNEGSKA in the germline V gene (reference sequence). Turning to this clonotype: The antigen remains unidentified.

The chain uses TRBV20-1 and TRBJ2-7; TRBD2 matches 7 bases. What was sequenced was blood. The TCR sequence derives from a woman aged 18 to 35 in good health. Written as DNA, the CDR3 is TGCAGTGCTAGAAAGGTGCGGGAGAAAGTCCAGTACTTC. Translated: CSARKVREKVQYF.